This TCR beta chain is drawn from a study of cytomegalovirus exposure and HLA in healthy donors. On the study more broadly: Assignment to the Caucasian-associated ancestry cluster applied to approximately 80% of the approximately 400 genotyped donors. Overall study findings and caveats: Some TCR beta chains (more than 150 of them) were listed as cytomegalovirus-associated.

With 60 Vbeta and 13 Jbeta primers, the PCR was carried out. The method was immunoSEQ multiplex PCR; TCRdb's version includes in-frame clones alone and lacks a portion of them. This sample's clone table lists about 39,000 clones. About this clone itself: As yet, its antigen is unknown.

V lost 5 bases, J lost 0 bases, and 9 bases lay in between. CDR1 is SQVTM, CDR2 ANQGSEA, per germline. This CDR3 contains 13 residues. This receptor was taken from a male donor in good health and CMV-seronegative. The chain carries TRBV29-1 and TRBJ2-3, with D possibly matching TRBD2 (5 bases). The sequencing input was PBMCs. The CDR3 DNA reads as TGCAGCGTTAGCGGAACTAGCACAGATACGCAGTATTTT. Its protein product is CSVSGTSTDTQYF.